This record looks at one T cell receptor (beta chain) sequence and its context. Its target is not known. TCRdb's table, derived via immunoSEQ multiplex PCR, lists solely in-frame clones and lacks some. The repertoire includes some 44,000 clones, over 75% of them detected once, and roughly 25% sits in the top ten. The data belong to a study of OX40 agonist ivuxolimab in advanced cancers. Broader study findings: Among the lowest levels of clonal expansion were found in partial responders at 0.1-3.0 mg/kg.

Trimming left V 3 bases short and J 2 bases short, with 10 bases between. This CDR3 comprises 14 residues. Germline assignment: CDR1 LNHDA and CDR2 SQIVND (reference sequence). The receptor was isolated from an adult with an advanced solid tumor such as melanoma, head and neck, liver or kidney cancer. This chain connects TRBV19 to TRBJ1-2; TRBD1 might be the D (6 bases). The sequencing used CD4+ or CD8+ T cells sorted from blood, collected in a trial of the OX40 agonist ivuxolimab. CDR3 region: CASSIAGENYGYTF. The DNA of the CDR3 is TGTGCCAGTAGTATCGCAGGGGAGAACTATGGCTACACCTTC.